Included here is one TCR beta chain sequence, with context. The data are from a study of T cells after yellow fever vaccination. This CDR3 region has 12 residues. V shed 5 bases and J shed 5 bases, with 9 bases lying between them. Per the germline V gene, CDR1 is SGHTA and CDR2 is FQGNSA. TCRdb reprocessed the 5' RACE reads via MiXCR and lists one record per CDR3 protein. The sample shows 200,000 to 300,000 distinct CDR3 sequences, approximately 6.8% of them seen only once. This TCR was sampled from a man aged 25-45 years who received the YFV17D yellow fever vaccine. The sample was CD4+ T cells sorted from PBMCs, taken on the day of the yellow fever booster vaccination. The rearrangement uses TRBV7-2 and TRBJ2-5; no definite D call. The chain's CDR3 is CASSATWETQYF. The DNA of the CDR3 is TGTGCCAGCAGCGCTACCTGGGAGACCCAGTACTTC.